This T cell receptor beta chain came from a study of blood T cell repertoires in COVID-19. The wider study: Acute and convalescent COVID-19 samples came from the United States, Italy and Spain.

V was cut by 4 bases and J by 7 bases, with 8 bases left in between. Per germline, CDR1 SGHAT and CDR2 FQNNGV. This CDR3 is 11 amino acids long. How the authors handled the data: The authors estimated nucleated cell counts from reference gene primer amplification. Only in-frame clones appear in the TCRdb table, and some are missing; sequencing was by immunoSEQ multiplex PCR. V and J calls and clone size are given by that table; D and trimming were obtained from the DNA. The sample carries around 86,000 clones, approximately 88% recorded once. The chain joins TRBV11-2 to TRBJ2-7; D gene unclear. The receptor comes from a human donor in a cohort sampled during active COVID-19. Source material: peripheral blood. The chain's CDR3 is CASSSAVEQYF. The CDR3 DNA reads TGTGCCAGCAGCTCCGCGGTGGAGCAGTACTTC.